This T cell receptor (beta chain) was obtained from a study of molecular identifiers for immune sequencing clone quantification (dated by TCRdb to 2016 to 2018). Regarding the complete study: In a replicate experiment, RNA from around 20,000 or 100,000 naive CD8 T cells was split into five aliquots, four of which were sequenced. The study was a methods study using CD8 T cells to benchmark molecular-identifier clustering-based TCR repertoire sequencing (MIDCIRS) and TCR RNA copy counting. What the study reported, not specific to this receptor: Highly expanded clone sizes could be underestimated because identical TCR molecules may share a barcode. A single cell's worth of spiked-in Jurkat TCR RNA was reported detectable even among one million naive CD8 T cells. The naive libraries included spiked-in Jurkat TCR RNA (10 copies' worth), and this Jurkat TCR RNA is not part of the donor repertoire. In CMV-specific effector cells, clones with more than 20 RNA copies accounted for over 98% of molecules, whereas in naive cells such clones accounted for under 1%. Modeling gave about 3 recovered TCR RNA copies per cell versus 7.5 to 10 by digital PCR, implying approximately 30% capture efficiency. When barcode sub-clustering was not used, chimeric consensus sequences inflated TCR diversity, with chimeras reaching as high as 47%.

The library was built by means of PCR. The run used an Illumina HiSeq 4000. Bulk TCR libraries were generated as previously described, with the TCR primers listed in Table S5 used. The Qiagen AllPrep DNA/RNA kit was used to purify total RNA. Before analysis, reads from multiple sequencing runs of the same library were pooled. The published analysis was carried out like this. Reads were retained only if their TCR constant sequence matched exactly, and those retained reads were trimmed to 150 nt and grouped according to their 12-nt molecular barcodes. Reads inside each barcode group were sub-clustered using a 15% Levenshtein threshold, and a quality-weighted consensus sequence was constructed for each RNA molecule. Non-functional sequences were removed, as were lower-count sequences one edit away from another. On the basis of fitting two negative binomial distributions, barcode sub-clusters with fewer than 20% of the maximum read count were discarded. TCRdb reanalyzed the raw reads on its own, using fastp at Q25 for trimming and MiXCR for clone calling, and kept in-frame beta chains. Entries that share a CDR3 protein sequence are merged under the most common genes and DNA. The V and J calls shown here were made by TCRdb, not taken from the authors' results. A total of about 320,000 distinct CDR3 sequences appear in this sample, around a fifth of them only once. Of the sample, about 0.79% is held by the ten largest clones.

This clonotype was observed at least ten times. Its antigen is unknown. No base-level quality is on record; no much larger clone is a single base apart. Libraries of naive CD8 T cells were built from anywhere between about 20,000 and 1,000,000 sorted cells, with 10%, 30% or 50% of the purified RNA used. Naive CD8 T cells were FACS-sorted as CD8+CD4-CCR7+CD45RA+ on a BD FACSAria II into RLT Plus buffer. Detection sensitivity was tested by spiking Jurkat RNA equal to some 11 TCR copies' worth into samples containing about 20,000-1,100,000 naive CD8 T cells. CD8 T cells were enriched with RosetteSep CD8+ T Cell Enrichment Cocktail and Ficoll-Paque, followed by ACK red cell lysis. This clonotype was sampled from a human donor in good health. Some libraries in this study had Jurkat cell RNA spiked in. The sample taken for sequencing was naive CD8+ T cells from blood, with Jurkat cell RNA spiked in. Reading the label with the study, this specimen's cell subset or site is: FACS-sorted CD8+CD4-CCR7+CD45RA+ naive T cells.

The CDR3 loop reads CASTPERRGAYNEQFF. At the DNA level, the sequence is TGTGCCAGCACCCCCGAGCGGCGGGGTGCCTACAATGAGCAGTTCTTC. The sequence links TRBV13 to TRBJ2-1; perhaps TRBD2 is the D gene, with 6 bases matching. Taken from the germline V gene (reference sequence), the CDR1 and CDR2 loops are PRHDT and FYEKMQ. The CDR3 covers 16 residues, taking in both the cysteine and the phenylalanine. Only the CDR3 portion is preserved as DNA: 48 bases, with reading frame beginning at the first base. Trimming costs V 7 bases and J 2 bases, and their ends lie 18 bases apart.